The rows below give T cell receptor beta chains drawn from one sample of a study of OX40 agonist ivuxolimab in advanced cancers. TCRdb's copy holds only in-frame clones and misses some; the assay was immunoSEQ multiplex PCR. The sample includes about 14,000 clones, around 80% of them seen just once. The input for sequencing was CD4+ or CD8+ T cells sorted from blood, taken in a trial of the OX40 agonist ivuxolimab. All receptors come from an adult with an advanced solid tumor such as melanoma, head and neck, liver or kidney cancer. The CDR3 runs from the conserved cysteine through the conserved F or W. Fields, in order: D gene, J gene, clone size, V gene, CDR3 DNA, CDR3 protein. A D gene is named only where the DNA matches it firmly. Clone size appears in some rows only: once, few, many, or a class for an expanded clone.

d_call: TRBD2
j_call: TRBJ2-1
clone_size: .
v_call: TRBV5-1
cdr3_nt: TGCGCCAGCAGTGTTTTGGGGGAGGGGTCAACCTACAATGAGCAGTTCTTC
cdr3_aa: CASSVLGEGSTYNEQFF

d_call: .
j_call: TRBJ1-4
clone_size: once
v_call: TRBV27
cdr3_nt: TGTGCCAGCAGTGGTCGACAGAAGTTTAATGAAAAACTGTTTTTT
cdr3_aa: CASSGRQKFNEKLFF

d_call: TRBD2
j_call: TRBJ2-7
clone_size: few
v_call: TRBV6-1
cdr3_nt: TGTGCCAGCAGTGGGACGGGGGGGTCCTACGAGCAGTACTTC
cdr3_aa: CASSGTGGSYEQYF

d_call: .
j_call: TRBJ2-7
clone_size: .
v_call: TRBV6-5
cdr3_nt: TGTGCCAGCAGGAGGTACGAGCAGTACTTC
cdr3_aa: CASRRYEQYF

d_call: TRBD1
j_call: TRBJ2-4
clone_size: .
v_call: TRBV19
cdr3_nt: TGTGCCAGTAGTATAGGCGTAAGAGGACAGGGGGCGTCGGGAAACATTCAGTACTTC
cdr3_aa: CASSIGVRGQGASGNIQYF

d_call: TRBD2
j_call: TRBJ2-1
clone_size: .
v_call: TRBV27
cdr3_nt: TGTGCCAGCAGTTTATTAAACGGGAGGGACTTCTACAATGAGCAGTTCTTC
cdr3_aa: CASSLLNGRDFYNEQFF

d_call: TRBD2
j_call: TRBJ2-7
clone_size: .
v_call: TRBV5-3
cdr3_nt: TGTGCCAGAAGCTCGACCGGGACTAGCGGGGAATACGAGCAGTACTTC
cdr3_aa: CARSSTGTSGEYEQYF

d_call: .
j_call: TRBJ2-3
clone_size: once
v_call: TRBV6-1
cdr3_nt: TGTGCCAGCAGACTGATGACAGATACGCAGTATTTT
cdr3_aa: CASRLMTDTQYF

d_call: TRBD2
j_call: TRBJ2-3
clone_size: .
v_call: TRBV2
cdr3_nt: TGTGCCAGCAGGGGGACTAGCGGGGGCACAGATACGCAGTATTTT
cdr3_aa: CASRGTSGGTDTQYF

d_call: TRBD2
j_call: TRBJ2-3
clone_size: .
v_call: TRBV30
cdr3_nt: TGTGCCTGGGCGGGGGGGCCGGTAGATACGCAGTATTTT
cdr3_aa: CAWAGGPVDTQYF

d_call: .
j_call: TRBJ1-2
clone_size: few
v_call: TRBV11-3
cdr3_nt: TGTGCCAGCAGCCACAAACCGGGCTATGGCTACACCTTC
cdr3_aa: CASSHKPGYGYTF

d_call: .
j_call: TRBJ2-6
clone_size: .
v_call: TRBV9
cdr3_nt: TGTGCCAGCAGCGTCCAATCCTCTGGGGCCAACGTCCTGACTTTC
cdr3_aa: CASSVQSSGANVLTF

d_call: TRBD2
j_call: TRBJ2-7
clone_size: .
v_call: TRBV27
cdr3_nt: TGTGCCAGCAGCATGGGACTAGCGGGGGGATACGAGCAGTACTTC
cdr3_aa: CASSMGLAGGYEQYF

d_call: TRBD1
j_call: TRBJ1-2
clone_size: .
v_call: TRBV9
cdr3_nt: TGTGCCAGCAGCTCAGGGGGGGTCTACACCTTC
cdr3_aa: CASSSGGVYTF

d_call: TRBD1
j_call: TRBJ2-7
clone_size: .
v_call: TRBV12-5
cdr3_nt: TGTGCTAGTGGCTCGGGACAGGGGTCGTACTACGAGCAGTACTTC
cdr3_aa: CASGSGQGSYYEQYF

d_call: .
j_call: TRBJ1-1
clone_size: .
v_call: TRBV7-6
cdr3_nt: TGTGCCAGCAGCCTAAACAGGATGAACACTGAAGCTTTCTTT
cdr3_aa: CASSLNRMNTEAFF

d_call: .
j_call: TRBJ1-3
clone_size: .
v_call: TRBV5-1
cdr3_nt: TGCGCCAGCAGGGCAGGCTCTGGAAACACCATATATTTT
cdr3_aa: CASRAGSGNTIYF